This T cell receptor beta chain was captured by sequencing in a study of blood T cell repertoires in COVID-19. Study as a whole: Material from acute and convalescent COVID-19 was sourced from the United States, Italy and Spain. Sources were T cells, B-cell-depleted T cells, or PBMCs; the material itself was cDNA or gDNA.

The germline V gene has CDR1 SGHTA and CDR2 FQGTGA. The CDR3 runs to 16 residues. Trimming at V came to 8 bases and at J to 0 bases, leaving 9 bases not matched to a gene. The recovered donors of Cohort 3 showed two negative PCRs, clearance, or symptom resolution. Measured with immunoSEQ multiplex PCR; TCRdb has only the in-frame clones, and not every one. The sample lists around 150,000 clones, over 70% occurring once. The sequence came from a man aged 50 to 59 who had recovered from COVID-19. The material sequenced was PBMCs or T cells enriched from blood (not recorded which). The chain is built from TRBV7-3 and TRBJ2-5; 10 nucleotides line up with TRBD2. The CDR3 nucleotides read TGTGCCAGCCGCCGCACCGGGACTAGCGACCAAGAGACCCAGTACTTC. Translation: CASRRTGTSDQETQYF.